A selection of T cell receptor beta chains follows, all from one sample in a study of blood T cell repertoires in COVID-19. Some clones are missing from TCRdb's copy, which holds only in-frame ones; the method was immunoSEQ multiplex PCR. The table lists around 190,000 clones, less than 85% of them singletons, with roughly 6.3% in the top ten. Specimen: peripheral blood. These receptors originate from a human donor in a cohort sampled during active COVID-19. CDR3s include the opening cysteine and the closing phenylalanine or tryptophan. The D gene is left open where the match is weak. Where a row states a size, it is once, few, many or the class of an expanded clone; other rows omit it.

TRBJ1-2,once,TRBV3-1/TRBV3-2,.,CASSFGTPQLANYGYTF,TGTGCCAGCAGCTTTGGGACACCCCAGTTAGCTAACTATGGCTACACCTTC
TRBJ1-1,.,TRBV5-5,.,CASSVDWGHTEAFF,TGTGCCAGCAGCGTTGACTGGGGGCACACTGAAGCTTTCTTT
TRBJ2-7,.,TRBV18,.,CASSRAGDTEQYF,TGTGCCAGCTCCCGAGCCGGGGACACCGAGCAGTACTTC
TRBJ2-1,.,TRBV25-1,TRBD2,CASSGGGAYNEQFF,TGTGCCAGCAGTGGCGGGGGGGCATACAATGAGCAGTTCTTC
TRBJ1-2,.,TRBV29-1,.,CSVPEAGGYTF,TGCAGCGTCCCCGAGGCGGGCGGCTACACCTTC
TRBJ1-2,.,TRBV11-2,.,CASSLDSGYGYTF,TGTGCCAGCAGCTTAGACTCAGGGTATGGCTACACCTTC
TRBJ2-3,.,TRBV5-8,.,CASSLGQSATDTQYF,TGTGCCAGCAGCTTGGGACAGTCCGCCACAGATACGCAGTATTTT
TRBJ2-7,.,TRBV25-1,.,CASISGVYEQYF,TGTGCCAGTATCTCGGGGGTCTACGAGCAGTACTTC
TRBJ1-5,.,TRBV10-2,TRBD1,CARSRQGSNQPQHF,TGCGCCCGCAGCCGACAGGGGAGCAATCAGCCCCAGCATTTT
TRBJ1-5,.,TRBV18,.,CASSPLRGSQPQHF,TGTGCCAGCTCACCACTGAGGGGGTCGCAGCCCCAGCATTTT
TRBJ2-1,.,TRBV5-1,TRBD2,CASSPTSGGGLNEQFF,TGCGCCAGCAGCCCAACTAGCGGGGGAGGTCTCAATGAGCAGTTCTTC
TRBJ2-1,.,TRBV7-8,TRBD2,CASSRRTSGVYNEQFF,TGTGCCAGCAGCCGGCGGACTAGCGGGGTATACAATGAGCAGTTCTTC
TRBJ2-1,.,TRBV2,TRBD2,CASRTLAGGPSEQFF,TGTGCCAGCAGGACACTAGCGGGGGGGCCCAGTGAGCAGTTCTTC
TRBJ2-7,.,TRBV18,.,CASSPRGANYEQYF,TGTGCCAGCTCACCCCGGGGGGCCAACTACGAGCAGTACTTC
TRBJ1-1,few,TRBV4-1,.,CASSQDRRMNTEAFF,TGCGCCAGCAGCCAAGATCGGCGGATGAACACTGAAGCTTTCTTT
TRBJ2-2,.,TRBV5-1,.,CASSPSGVGTGELFF,TGCGCCAGCAGCCCATCGGGGGTAGGGACCGGGGAGCTGTTTTTT
TRBJ2-7,.,TRBV4-1,.,CASSGGNYEQYF,TGCGCCAGCAGCGGGGGGAACTACGAGCAGTACTTC
TRBJ2-1,many,TRBV16,.,CASSLFNEQFF,TGTGCCAGCAGCCTCTTCAATGAGCAGTTCTTC
TRBJ1-6,.,TRBV10-3,TRBD1,CAITSDRVGAPLHF,TGTGCCATCACCTCGGACAGGGTGGGAGCACCCCTCCACTTT
TRBJ2-1,.,TRBV7-3,TRBD1,CASSLTGQGHEQFF,TGTGCCAGCAGCTTAACGGGACAGGGGCATGAGCAGTTCTTC
TRBJ1-3,.,TRBV5-1,TRBD1,CASSSGTGSLAGNTIYF,TGCGCCAGCAGCTCGGGGACAGGGAGTCTGGCTGGAAACACCATATATTTT
TRBJ1-5,once,TRBV19,.,CASSVPGGTRHQPQHF,TGTGCCAGTAGTGTCCCAGGAGGGACGCGGCATCAGCCCCAGCATTTT
TRBJ1-5,once,TRBV27,.,CASRFRPWLGRGQPQHF,TGTGCCAGCAGATTTAGGCCCTGGTTGGGGAGAGGTCAGCCCCAGCATTTT
TRBJ2-2,once,TRBV7-9,TRBD2,CASSLAGGPGTGELFF,TGTGCCAGCAGCTTGGCGGGGGGGCCCGGAACCGGGGAGCTGTTTTTT
TRBJ1-3,.,TRBV6-5,.,CASRSPGGSGNTIYF,TGTGCCAGCAGATCCCCGGGGGGCTCTGGAAACACCATATATTTT
TRBJ2-1,.,TRBV18,.,CASSPRGSQSSYNEQFF,TGTGCCAGCTCACCACGAGGCAGTCAGAGCTCCTACAATGAGCAGTTCTTC
TRBJ2-7,.,TRBV19,.,CASSIPGSEQYF,TGTGCCAGTAGTATCCCAGGGTCCGAGCAGTACTTC
TRBJ1-1,once,TRBV5-1,TRBD1,CASSLTGENTEAFF,TGCGCCAGCAGCTTGACAGGGGAGAACACTGAAGCTTTCTTT
TRBJ1-1,.,TRBV5-1,TRBD1,CASSLGDSGNTEAFF,TGCGCCAGCAGCTTGGGGGACAGTGGGAACACTGAAGCTTTCTTT
TRBJ2-2,.,TRBV9,.,CASSARTDTTNTGELFF,TGTGCCAGCAGCGCCCGGACAGATACCACGAACACCGGGGAGCTGTTTTTT
TRBJ2-2,.,TRBV4-1,.,CASSQEGGGTNTGELFF,TGCGCCAGCAGCCAAGAGGGAGGCGGGACTAACACCGGGGAGCTGTTTTTT
TRBJ2-1,.,TRBV6-6,TRBD2,CASSYWSGGEGGEQFF,TGTGCCAGCAGTTACTGGAGCGGGGGAGAGGGTGGTGAGCAGTTCTTC
TRBJ1-3,.,TRBV5-6,.,CASSTGLLSGNTIYF,TGTGCCAGCAGCACAGGGTTGTTGTCTGGAAACACCATATATTTT
TRBJ1-1,few,TRBV2,TRBD1,CASGGTEAFF,TGTGCGTCAGGGGGCACTGAAGCTTTCTTT
TRBJ2-5,once,TRBV7-9,TRBD1,CASSFGTDVWETQYF,TGTGCCAGCAGCTTCGGGACAGACGTATGGGAGACCCAGTACTTC
TRBJ2-3,.,TRBV3-1/TRBV3-2,.,CASSLRGGSTDTQYF,TGTGCCAGCAGCCTGCGTGGCGGCTCGACAGATACGCAGTATTTT
TRBJ2-7,.,TRBV3-1/TRBV3-2,.,CASQARGTYEQYF,TGTGCCAGCCAGGCGAGGGGGACCTACGAGCAGTACTTC
TRBJ2-7,.,TRBV11-1,TRBD1,CASSRDRVVGEQYF,TGTGCCAGCAGTCGCGACAGGGTAGTCGGCGAGCAGTACTTC
TRBJ2-7,.,TRBV11-1,.,CASSSASVPQYF,TGTGCCAGCAGCTCCGCTAGCGTCCCGCAGTACTTC
TRBJ1-2,.,TRBV7-8,.,CASSSSGSAAYGYTF,TGTGCCAGCAGCTCTTCGGGATCCGCCGCCTATGGCTACACCTTC
TRBJ1-2,once,TRBV6-1,.,CASSEDGAWDGYTF,TGTGCCAGCAGTGAAGATGGGGCCTGGGATGGCTACACCTTC
TRBJ2-7,.,TRBV4-1,.,CASSQERASYEQYF,TGCGCCAGCAGCCAAGAACGAGCCTCCTACGAGCAGTACTTC
TRBJ2-3,.,TRBV3-1/TRBV3-2,TRBD2,CASSQDWASGGKDTQYF,TGTGCCAGCAGCCAAGATTGGGCTAGCGGGGGGAAAGATACGCAGTATTTT
TRBJ2-1,.,TRBV5-1,.,CASSLDSPYNEQFF,TGCGCCAGCAGCTTGGACAGCCCCTACAATGAGCAGTTCTTC
TRBJ2-2,.,TRBV7-6,TRBD1,CASSRDRAAGELFF,TGTGCCAGCAGCAGGGACAGGGCGGCCGGGGAGCTGTTTTTT
TRBJ2-6,.,TRBV5-5,.,CASSLASGVGANVLTF,TGTGCCAGCAGCTTGGCTTCGGGGGTCGGGGCCAACGTCCTGACTTTC
TRBJ2-1,.,TRBV28,TRBD1,CASSLWGQGASDEQFF,TGTGCCAGCAGTTTGTGGGGACAGGGGGCTAGCGATGAGCAGTTCTTC
TRBJ2-7,.,TRBV27,.,CASSSLRDSYEQYF,TGTGCCAGCAGTTCTCTGAGGGACTCCTACGAGCAGTACTTC
TRBJ2-1,.,TRBV11-2,.,CASSTLQGPTEQFF,TGTGCCAGCAGCACATTACAGGGCCCCACTGAGCAGTTCTTC
TRBJ2-5,.,TRBV7-9,TRBD2,CASSHGGEETQYF,TGTGCCAGCAGTCACGGGGGGGAAGAGACCCAGTACTTC
TRBJ2-5,.,TRBV5-4,.,CASSLPTGAETQYF,TGTGCCAGCAGCTTACCGACTGGCGCGGAGACCCAGTACTTC
TRBJ2-7,.,TRBV9,.,CASSPRERGEQYF,TGTGCCAGCAGCCCCCGAGAAAGGGGCGAGCAGTACTTC
TRBJ2-7,.,TRBV4-1,.,CASSQGETPYEQYF,TGCGCCAGCAGCCAGGGAGAAACACCCTACGAGCAGTACTTC
TRBJ1-5,once,TRBV27,.,CASSPQGLRPQHF,TGTGCCAGCAGCCCACAGGGATTAAGGCCCCAGCATTTT
TRBJ2-7,.,TRBV5-1,.,CASSLRTNYEQYF,TGCGCCAGCAGCTTACGGACAAATTACGAGCAGTACTTC
TRBJ2-5,.,TRBV7-2,.,CASSYAPVGHPNETQYF,TGTGCCAGCAGCTACGCGCCCGTGGGACACCCTAATGAGACCCAGTACTTC
TRBJ2-6,.,TRBV19,.,CASSTSGANVLTF,TGTGCCAGTAGTACTTCTGGGGCCAACGTCCTGACTTTC
TRBJ2-1,.,TRBV27,.,CASSLIGRGAEQFF,TGTGCCAGCAGTTTAATAGGTCGGGGGGCGGAGCAGTTCTTC
TRBJ2-2,.,TRBV30,.,CAWSHTNTGELFF,TGTGCCTGGAGTCACACGAACACCGGGGAGCTGTTTTTT